The 30 T cell receptor beta chains listed next were all sequenced from one sample in a study of cytomegalovirus exposure and HLA in healthy donors. The PCR made use of 60 Vbeta and 13 Jbeta primers. Libraries were prepared by immunoSEQ multiplex PCR; TCRdb keeps only in-frame clonotypes and omits some of them. The profile covers tens of thousands of clones, with about 60% appearing a single time and approximately 5.4% taken by the ten largest. Sequenced input: PBMCs. Receptors originate from a man aged 25-40 years in good health and CMV-seropositive.

J is TRBJ2-3 and V is TRBV10-2; 8 bases match TRBD2. V dropped 7 bases and J dropped 2; count of bases not matched to a gene: 8. This CDR3 comprises 15 residues. CDR1 WSHSY and CDR2 SAAADI come from the germline V gene. As DNA, the CDR3 is TGCGCCAGCACGAGCGCGGGGGGTCCCACAGATACGCAGTATTTT. Translated: CASTSAGGPTDTQYF.

This clone was counted once. The chain combines TRBV7-9 with TRBJ1-5; 7 bases agree with TRBD1. J lost 2 bases, V lost 3 bases, and 1 base had no gene match. Germline V CDR1 and CDR2: SEHNR, FQNEAQ (reference sequence). The CDR3 length is 14 residues. CDR3 nucleotides: TGTGCCAGCAGCTTCACAGGGGGCAATCAGCCCCAGCATTTT. As protein: CASSFTGGNQPQHF. Variable domain in full (rest from reference TRBV7-9 and TRBJ1-5): DTGVSQNPRHKITKRGQNVTFRCDPISEHNRLYWYRQTLGQGPEFLTYFQNEAQLEKSRLLSDRFSAERPKGSFSTLEIQRTEQGDSAMYLCASSFTGGNQPQHFGDGTRLSIL.

This clone was picked up a small number of times. V usage is TRBV4-1 and J usage is TRBJ2-1; 7 bases match TRBD2. Germline CDR1 and CDR2: MGHRA and YSYEKL. Unmatched junction bases numbered 7, after V lost 4 bases and J lost 1 base. This CDR3 spans 16 amino acids. Written as DNA, the CDR3 is TGCGCCAGCAGCCTGGACGCGGGGGTGTCCTACAATGAGCAGTTCTTC. Encoded protein: CASSLDAGVSYNEQFF.

V usage is TRBV5-5 and J usage is TRBJ2-1; 8 bases match TRBD2. Germline CDR1 reads SGHKS; CDR2 reads YYEKEE (reference sequence). The CDR3 has 15 residues. The V and J ends lost 3 bases and 6 bases, in that order; junction bases with no gene match: 8. This CDR3 reads CASSSGLGGINEQFF. CDR3 coding DNA: TGTGCCAGCAGCTCGGGACTAGGAGGGATCAATGAGCAGTTCTTC.

This clone was recorded only once. This chain joins TRBV7-9 and TRBJ1-2; a possible D gene is TRBD1 (5 bases). Trimming stripped 6 bases from V and 2 bases from J, with 13 bases between. The CDR3 is made up of 14 amino acids. Germline V lookup: CDR1 SEHNR, CDR2 FQNEAQ (reference sequence). This chain's CDR3 is CASRPTGENYGYTF. CDR3 coding DNA: TGTGCCAGCAGACCTACAGGCGAAAACTATGGCTACACCTTC.

The sample holds a few counts of this clone. V and J are TRBV4-2 and TRBJ2-5, with D possibly being TRBD1 (5 bases). Germline-derived CDR1 and CDR2 are LGHNA and YNFKEQ. Trimming pared 0 bases from V and 5 bases from J, leaving 7 bases between. The CDR3 is made up of 13 amino acids. The CDR3, as DNA: TGTGCCAGCAGCCAAGAACAGGCGGAGACCCAGTACTTC. Its protein product is CASSQEQAETQYF.

This clone occurred a few times. At one end, the junction sequence differs from germline, possibly due to a read error. This sequence joins TRBV9 and TRBJ2-2; 9 nucleotides match TRBD2. The CDR3 loop spans 17 amino acids. Germline CDR1 reads SGDLS; CDR2 reads YYNGEE. The CDR3 loop is CASSVLAGGSDTAELFF. CDR3 coding DNA: TGTGCCAGCAGCGTATTGGCGGGAGGGTCTGACACCGCGGAGCTGTTTTTT.

The V gene is TRBV5-6, the J gene TRBJ2-7; 8 bases map to TRBD1. CDR3 length: 16 residues. V lost 5 bases and J lost 2; bases outside the gene matches: 12. CDR1 and CDR2 from the germline V gene are SGHDT and YYEEEE. DNA for the CDR3: TGTGCCAGCAGAAGGAGGAGGACAGGGAATACCTACGAGCAGTACTTC. Protein sequence: CASRRRRTGNTYEQYF. Supplemented by reference TRBV5-6 and TRBJ2-7, the full variable domain reads DAGVTQSPTHLIKTRGQQVTLRCSPKSGHDTVSWYQQALGQGPQFIFQYYEEEERQRGNFPDRFSGHQFPNYSSELNVNALLLGDSALYLCASRRRRTGNTYEQYFGPGTRLTVT.

CDR3 nucleotides: TGTGCCAGCATCTTAACCACGGGGGGGTACAATGAGCAGTTCTTC. This codes for CASILTTGGYNEQFF. This sequence joins TRBV14 and TRBJ2-1; 8 bases line up with TRBD2. V was pared by 7 bases and J by 4 bases, with 9 bases of the junction left unmatched. Germline V gene data show CDR1 as SGHDN and CDR2 as FVKESK. The CDR3 spans 15 residues.

V is TRBV29-1 and J is TRBJ2-3; D might be TRBD2 (6 bases). Germline values: CDR1 SQVTM, CDR2 ANQGSEA. The CDR3 runs to 15 residues. With 2 bases removed from V and 4 bases from J, the gap between germline ends came to 16 bases. CDR3 coding DNA: TGCAGCGTTGAACGGTCTAGCGAGGCCCCAGATACGCAGTATTTT. It translates to CSVERSSEAPDTQYF.

Only a few counts were recorded for this clone. The chain has TRBV11-3 and TRBJ2-2; 8 positions match TRBD2. Germline-derived CDR1 and CDR2 are SGHNT and YENEEA. The junction had 8 bases not matched to a gene; V was cut back by 5 bases and J by 3 bases. This CDR3 is 16 amino acids long. The CDR3, as DNA: TGTGCCAGCAGCCCAAGCGGGAGTAGTTACACCGGGGAGCTGTTTTTT. Encoded protein: CASSPSGSSYTGELFF.

V gene TRBV30 combines with J gene TRBJ2-1; the D gene is possibly TRBD2 (6 bases). The V end lost 0 bases, the J end lost 6 bases, and 15 bases lay between the germline ends. The CDR3 totals 15 residues. Germline loops: CDR1 GTSNPN, CDR2 SVGIG (reference sequence). As DNA, the CDR3 is TGTGCCTGGAGTGTACACGTACTAGCATCCAATGAGCAGTTCTTC. This sequence encodes CAWSVHVLASNEQFF.

This chain joins TRBV28 and TRBJ2-3; D might be TRBD1 (5 bases). Germline-derived CDR1 and CDR2 are MDHEN and SYDVKM. Deletions cut 3 bases from V and 2 bases from J, with 12 bases between. The CDR3 contains 15 residues. The CDR3 is CASSFLGRDTDTQYF. In DNA, the CDR3 is TGTGCCAGCAGTTTCTTGGGCAGGGACACAGATACGCAGTATTTT.

The J gene is TRBJ1-1, the V gene TRBV5-1, with D unresolved. V lost 5 bases and J 2 bases, leaving 16 bases between the germline ends. CDR1 is SGHRS and CDR2 is YFSETQ in the germline V gene. The CDR3 has 15 residues. CDR3 in DNA: TGCGCCAGCAGTCGCCTTGGGCACCCAAACACTGAAGCTTTCTTT. Its protein is CASSRLGHPNTEAFF.

The chain employs TRBV7-9 and TRBJ2-3; 11 positions match TRBD2. CDR1 SEHNR and CDR2 FQNEAQ come from the germline V gene (reference sequence). V trimming: 5 bases; J trimming: 3 bases; junction bases outside the gene matches: 1. This CDR3 region has 14 residues. For the CDR3, the DNA is TGTGCCAGCAGCGGGACTAGCGGAACAGATACGCAGTATTTT. Residues: CASSGTSGTDTQYF. The full variable domain, completed using reference TRBV7-9 and TRBJ2-3, is DTGVSQNPRHKITKRGQNVTFRCDPISEHNRLYWYRQTLGQGPEFLTYFQNEAQLEKSRLLSDRFSAERPKGSFSTLEIQRTEQGDSAMYLCASSGTSGTDTQYFGPGTRLTVL.

In regard to this clone: One junction end does not reproduce the germline sequence, and a read error may be involved. This same CDR3 is encoded by further DNA sequences in the sample. CDR3 bases: TGTGCCAGCAGCCCACAGGGCACTGAGGCTTTCTTT. Its translation: CASSPQGTEAFF. This chain connects TRBV5-4 to TRBJ1-1; possibly TRBD1 for D (6 bases). Germline V lookup: CDR1 SGHNT, CDR2 YYREEE (reference sequence). CDR3 size: 12 residues.

This clone came up a few times. The chain is built from TRBV9 and TRBJ2-6; 7 bases match TRBD2. The germline CDR1 and CDR2 sequences are SGDLS and YYNGEE. The CDR3 sequence is 17 residues long. With 6 bases clipped from V and 0 bases from J, the junction kept 9 bases outside the gene matches. The CDR3 nucleotides read TGTGCCAGCACCGAAACCGGGGGGTACTCTGGGGCCAACGTCCTGACTTTC. Protein sequence: CASTETGGYSGANVLTF. Using reference TRBV9 and TRBJ2-6 for the parts outside the CDR3, the full variable domain is DSGVTQTPKHLITATGQRVTLRCSPRSGDLSVYWYQQSLDQGLQFLIQYYNGEERAKGNILERFSAQQFPDLHSELNLSSLELGDSALYFCASTETGGYSGANVLTFGAGSRLTVL.

This CDR3 is CAWSVDLQGVYGYTF. CDR3 coding DNA: TGTGCCTGGAGTGTAGACCTACAGGGGGTCTATGGCTACACCTTC. V gene TRBV30 combines with J gene TRBJ1-2; 8 nucleotides align to TRBD1. V was pared by 0 bases and J by 4 bases, with 7 bases of the junction left unmatched. Germline lookup yields CDR1 GTSNPN and CDR2 SVGIG (reference sequence). This CDR3 region has 15 residues.

This chain joins TRBV5-6 and TRBJ2-3, with TRBD2 matching over 11 bases. From germline, CDR1 is SGHDT and CDR2 YYEEEE. This CDR3 is built from 16 residues. V was pared by 1 base and J by 1 base, with 2 bases of the junction left unmatched. This CDR3 reads CASSLTSGGRTDTQYF. The CDR3 nucleotides are TGTGCCAGCAGCTTGACTAGCGGGGGCCGCACAGATACGCAGTATTTT.

The chain couples TRBV7-9 to TRBJ2-5, with D perhaps matching TRBD1 (5 bases). This CDR3 spans 14 amino acids. Trimming cost V 1 base and J 5 bases, with 11 bases left between them. Looked up from germline, CDR1 is SEHNR and CDR2 is FQNEAQ (reference sequence). DNA for the CDR3: TGTGCCAGCAGCTTAGAAGGACATGGCGAGACCCAGTACTTC. As protein: CASSLEGHGETQYF.

In its sample, this clone was seen a few times. CDR3 bases: TGCGCCAGCAGCCAGCGGACAGGGTCGAACACTGAAGCTTTCTTT. Protein product: CASSQRTGSNTEAFF. The J gene is TRBJ1-1, the V gene TRBV4-1, with 8 bases matching TRBD1. Germline CDR1 reads MGHRA; CDR2 reads YSYEKL. The V gene end was trimmed by 3 bases and the J gene end by 1 base; junction bases not matched to a gene: 4. This CDR3 has 15 amino acids.

This clone has more than one count but fewer than ten. This chain uses TRBV9 with TRBJ1-4; TRBD1 agrees at 11 bases. Germline V gene lookup returns CDR1 SGDLS and CDR2 YYNGEE. The CDR3 has 17 amino acids. V lost 4 bases to trimming and J lost 8 bases; unmatched junction nucleotides: 13. CDR3 bases: TGTGCCAGCAGCTCCGGGACAGGGGGGATTTATAGAGAAAAACTGTTTTTT. It is translated as CASSSGTGGIYREKLFF.

The genes are TRBV28 and TRBJ2-3, with 7 positions matching TRBD2. V lost 11 bases to trimming and J lost 0 bases; unmatched junction nucleotides: 14. The CDR3 is made up of 16 amino acids. Germline lookup yields CDR1 MDHEN and CDR2 SYDVKM. The CDR3 DNA reads TGTGCCGCCCCGGCTAGCGGAACAACTAGCACAGATACGCAGTATTTT. The encoded protein is CAAPASGTTSTDTQYF. The full variable domain, with the rest looked up from reference TRBV28 and TRBJ2-3, is DVKVTQSSRYLVKRTGEKVFLECVQDMDHENMFWYRQDPGLGLRLIYFSYDVKMKEKGDIPEGYSVSREKKERFSLILESASTNQTSMYLCAAPASGTTSTDTQYFGPGTRLTVL.

This clone was counted a few times. CDR3 protein: CASSGGTSGTGELFF. CDR3 in DNA: TGTGCCAGCAGCGGAGGGACTAGCGGTACCGGGGAGCTGTTTTTT. V is TRBV9 and J is TRBJ2-2, with TRBD2 identical over 11 bases. V lost 3 bases, J lost 5 bases, and 3 bases stayed unmatched. Germline assignment: CDR1 SGDLS and CDR2 YYNGEE. CDR3 length: 15 amino acids.

This chain connects TRBV6-4 to TRBJ2-3; 10 positions match TRBD1. The CDR3 loop spans 15 amino acids. Per the germline V gene, CDR1 is MRHNA and CDR2 is SNTAGT. J lost 2 bases, V lost 2 bases, and 1 base had no gene match. The CDR3 DNA reads TGTGCCAGCAGTGACGGGACAGGGGACACAGATACGCAGTATTTT. Translation: CASSDGTGDTDTQYF.

The rearrangement joins TRBV27 to TRBJ2-7, with D perhaps TRBD1 (6 bases). V lost 8 bases and J 4 bases, leaving 15 bases between the germline ends. Germline CDR1 is MNHEY and CDR2 is SMNVEV (reference sequence). This CDR3 comprises 13 residues. DNA for the CDR3: TGTGCCAGCTTCGGACAGCCTTCTTACGAGCAGTACTTC. Translated, it gives CASFGQPSYEQYF.

V usage is TRBV4-3 and J usage is TRBJ2-5; possible D gene TRBD1, 6 bases. The CDR3 is 14 residues long. V was shortened by 1 base and J by 5 bases, with 11 bases between the two germline ends. The V gene's germline CDR1 is LGHNA and CDR2 YSLEER. The CDR3 nucleotides read TGCGCCAGCAGCCAAGTTAGGGGGTCGGAGACCCAGTACTTC. Translating it yields CASSQVRGSETQYF.

This chain joins TRBV19 and TRBJ1-2; 7 bases map to TRBD1. Germline values: CDR1 LNHDA, CDR2 SQIVND (reference sequence). The CDR3 is 13 residues long. J gave up 7 bases and V 4 bases, and 6 bases lay outside the gene matches. The CDR3 sequence is CASSTSTGSGYTF. CDR3 in DNA: TGTGCCAGTAGTACGTCGACAGGGAGTGGCTACACCTTC.

This clone was seen a few times. The genes are TRBV5-1 and TRBJ2-1; a weak D match, TRBD2 (6 bases). With 0 bases removed from V and 0 bases from J, the gap between germline ends came to 10 bases. CDR1 is SGHRS and CDR2 is YFSETQ in the germline V gene. This CDR3 has 16 amino acids. The CDR3, as DNA: TGCGCCAGCAGCTTGGATGTTAGCGGCTCCTACAATGAGCAGTTCTTC. This translates into CASSLDVSGSYNEQFF.

This clone was observed a few times. This chain links TRBV9 with TRBJ2-3, with 14 positions matching TRBD2. Per the germline V gene, CDR1 is SGDLS and CDR2 is YYNGEE. The CDR3 runs to 19 residues. The J segment lost 4 bases and the V segment lost 0 bases, leaving 10 bases of the junction unmatched. The CDR3 DNA follows: TGTGCCAGCAGCGTAGCTTCTGGGACTAGCGGGAGCAGTCCAGATACGCAGTATTTT. It translates to CASSVASGTSGSSPDTQYF.